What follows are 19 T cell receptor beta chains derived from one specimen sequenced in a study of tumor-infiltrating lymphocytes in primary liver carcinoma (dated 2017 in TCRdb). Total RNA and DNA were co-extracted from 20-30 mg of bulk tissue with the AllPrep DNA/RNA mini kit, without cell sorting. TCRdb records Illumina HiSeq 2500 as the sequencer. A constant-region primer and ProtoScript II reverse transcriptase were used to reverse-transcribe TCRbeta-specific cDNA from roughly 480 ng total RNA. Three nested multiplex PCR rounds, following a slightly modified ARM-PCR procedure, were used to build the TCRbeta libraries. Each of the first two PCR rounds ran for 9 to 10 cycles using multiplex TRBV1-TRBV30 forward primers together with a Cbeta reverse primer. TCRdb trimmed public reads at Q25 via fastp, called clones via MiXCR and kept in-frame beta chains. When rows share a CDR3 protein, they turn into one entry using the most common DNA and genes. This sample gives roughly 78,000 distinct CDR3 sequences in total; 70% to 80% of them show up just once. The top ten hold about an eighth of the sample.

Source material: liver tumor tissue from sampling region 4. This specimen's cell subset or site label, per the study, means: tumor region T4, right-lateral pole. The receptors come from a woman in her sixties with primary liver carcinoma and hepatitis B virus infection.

This chain's CDR3 is CARDPGQGRGGYTF. The DNA for the CDR3 is TGTGCCAGAGATCCGGGACAGGGAAGGGGAGGCTACACCTTC. The chain carries TRBV27 and TRBJ1-2; 9 nucleotides match TRBD1. Germline loops: CDR1 MNHEY, CDR2 SMNVEV (reference sequence). This CDR3 comprises 14 residues. After removal of 9 bases from V and 8 bases from J, the junction contained 13 bases not matched to a gene.

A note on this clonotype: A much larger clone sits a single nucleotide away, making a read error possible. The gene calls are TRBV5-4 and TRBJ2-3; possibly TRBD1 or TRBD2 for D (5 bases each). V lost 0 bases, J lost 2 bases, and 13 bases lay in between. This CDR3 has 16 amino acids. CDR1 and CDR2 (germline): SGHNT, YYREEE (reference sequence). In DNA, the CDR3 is TGTGCCAGCAGCTTGGGGGGACCAGGAAACACAGATACGCAGTATTTT. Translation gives CASSLGGPGNTDTQYF.

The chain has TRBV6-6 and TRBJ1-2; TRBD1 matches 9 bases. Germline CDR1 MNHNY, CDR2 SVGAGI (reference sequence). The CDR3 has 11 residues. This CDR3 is CVRSQTGGNTF. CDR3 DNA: TGTGTCAGAAGTCAGACAGGGGGTAACACCTTC.

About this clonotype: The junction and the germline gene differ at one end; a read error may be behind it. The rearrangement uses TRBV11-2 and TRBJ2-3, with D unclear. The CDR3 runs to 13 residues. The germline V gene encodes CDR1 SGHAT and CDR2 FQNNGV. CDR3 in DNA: TGTGCCCGCAGCTTAAATCAAGGAGATACGCAGTATTTT. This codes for CARSLNQGDTQYF.

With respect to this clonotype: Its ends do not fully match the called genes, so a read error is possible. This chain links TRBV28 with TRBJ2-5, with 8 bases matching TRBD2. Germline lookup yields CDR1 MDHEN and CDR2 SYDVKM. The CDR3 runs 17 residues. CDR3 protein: CASSETGPTSGEETQHF. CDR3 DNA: TGTGCCAGCAGTGAGACGGGACCCACTAGCGGAGAGGAGACCCAGCACTTC.

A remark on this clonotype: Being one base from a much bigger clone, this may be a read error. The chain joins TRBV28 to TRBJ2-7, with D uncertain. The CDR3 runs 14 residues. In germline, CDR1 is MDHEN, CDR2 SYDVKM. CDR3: CANSFLSRAYEQYF. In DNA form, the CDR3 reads TGTGCCAACAGTTTTCTGAGCCGAGCCTACGAGCAGTACTTC.

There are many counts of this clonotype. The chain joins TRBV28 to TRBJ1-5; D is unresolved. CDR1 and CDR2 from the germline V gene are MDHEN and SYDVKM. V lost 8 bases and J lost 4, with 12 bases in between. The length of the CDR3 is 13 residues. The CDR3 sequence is CASLQSGNQPQHF. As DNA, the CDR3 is TGTGCCAGCCTCCAGTCGGGTAATCAGCCCCAGCATTTT.

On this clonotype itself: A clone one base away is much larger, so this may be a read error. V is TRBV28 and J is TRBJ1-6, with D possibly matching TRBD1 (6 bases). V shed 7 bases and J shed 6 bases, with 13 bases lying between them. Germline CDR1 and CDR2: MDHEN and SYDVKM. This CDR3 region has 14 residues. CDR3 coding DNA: TGTGCCAGCAATTTCTCCAGGGGTAATTCACCCCTCCACTTT. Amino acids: CASNFSRGNSPLHF.

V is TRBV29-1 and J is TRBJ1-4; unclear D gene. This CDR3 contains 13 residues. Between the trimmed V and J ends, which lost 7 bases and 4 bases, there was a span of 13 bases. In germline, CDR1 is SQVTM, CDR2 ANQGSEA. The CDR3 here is CSGMSGGNEKLFF. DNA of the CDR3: TGCAGCGGTATGTCAGGCGGTAATGAAAAACTGTTTTTT.

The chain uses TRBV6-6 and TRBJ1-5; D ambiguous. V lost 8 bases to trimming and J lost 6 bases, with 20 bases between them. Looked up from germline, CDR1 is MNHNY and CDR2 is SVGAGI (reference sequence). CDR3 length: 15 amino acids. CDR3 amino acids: CASLERPLGSQPQHF. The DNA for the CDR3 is TGTGCCAGCCTCGAGAGGCCCTTGGGCAGTCAGCCCCAGCATTTT.

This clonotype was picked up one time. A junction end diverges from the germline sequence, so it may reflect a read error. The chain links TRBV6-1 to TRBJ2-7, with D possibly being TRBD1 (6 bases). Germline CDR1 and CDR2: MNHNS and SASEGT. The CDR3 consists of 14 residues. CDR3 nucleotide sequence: TGTGCCAGCAGGGACAGACAAATCTCCTACGAGCAGTATTTC. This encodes CASRDRQISYEQYF.

This CDR3 is CASSDGSKQYF. Here the CDR3 DNA reads TGTGCCAGCAGTGATGGGTCAAAGCAATACTTC. The rearrangement uses TRBV2 and TRBJ2-4; D uncertain. This CDR3 has 11 residues. Germline V gives CDR1 SNHLY, CDR2 FYNNEI. The germline V and J ends were trimmed by 3 bases and 16 bases, with 13 bases remaining between them.

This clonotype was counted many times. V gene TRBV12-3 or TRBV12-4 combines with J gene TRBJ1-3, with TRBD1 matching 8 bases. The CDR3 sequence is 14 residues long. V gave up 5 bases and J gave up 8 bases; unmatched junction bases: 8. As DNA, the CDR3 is TGTGCCAGCAGTCCCCGGACAGGGACGGACACCATATATTTT. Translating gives CASSPRTGTDTIYF.

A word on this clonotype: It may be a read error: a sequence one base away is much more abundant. The CDR3 loop reads CASSLSRYEGIGDIQYF. Written as DNA, the CDR3 is TGCGCCAGCAGCTTGTCCCGCTACGAGGGGATTGGGGACATTCAGTACTTC. The rearrangement links TRBV5-1 to TRBJ2-4, with D perhaps given as TRBD1 or TRBD2 (5 bases each). V was trimmed by 1 base and J by 8 bases, leaving 22 bases between them. Germline values: CDR1 SGHRS, CDR2 YFSETQ. The CDR3 extends over 17 amino acids.

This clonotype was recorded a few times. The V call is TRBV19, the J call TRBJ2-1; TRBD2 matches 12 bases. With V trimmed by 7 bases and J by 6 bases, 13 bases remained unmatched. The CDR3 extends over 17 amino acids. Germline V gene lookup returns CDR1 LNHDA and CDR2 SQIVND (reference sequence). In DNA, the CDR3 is TGTGCCAGTACCCCCTCATCGCTAGCGGGAGGGGGCAATGAGCAGTTCTTC. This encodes CASTPSSLAGGGNEQFF.

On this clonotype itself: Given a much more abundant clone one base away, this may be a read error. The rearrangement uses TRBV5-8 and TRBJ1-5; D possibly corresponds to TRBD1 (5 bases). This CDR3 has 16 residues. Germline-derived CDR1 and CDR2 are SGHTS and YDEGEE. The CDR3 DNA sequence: TGTGCCAGCAACCCTGAGCTGGGGGGAAGCAATCGGCCCCAGCATTTT. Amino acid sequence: CASNPELGGSNRPQHF.

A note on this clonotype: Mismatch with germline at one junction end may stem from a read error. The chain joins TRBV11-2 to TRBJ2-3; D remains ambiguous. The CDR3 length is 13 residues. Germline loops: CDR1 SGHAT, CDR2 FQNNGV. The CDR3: CANSLDQGDTQYF. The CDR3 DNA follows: TGTGCCAACAGCTTAGATCAAGGAGATACGCAGTATTTC.

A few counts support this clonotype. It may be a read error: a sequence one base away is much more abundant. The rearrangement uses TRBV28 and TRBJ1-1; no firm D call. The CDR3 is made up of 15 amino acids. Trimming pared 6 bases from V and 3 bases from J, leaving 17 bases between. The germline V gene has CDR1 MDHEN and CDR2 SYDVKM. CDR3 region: CASSRPGVRHTEAFF. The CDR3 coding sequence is TGTGCCAGCAGCCGCCCCGGGGTTCGGCACACTGAAGCTTTCTTT.

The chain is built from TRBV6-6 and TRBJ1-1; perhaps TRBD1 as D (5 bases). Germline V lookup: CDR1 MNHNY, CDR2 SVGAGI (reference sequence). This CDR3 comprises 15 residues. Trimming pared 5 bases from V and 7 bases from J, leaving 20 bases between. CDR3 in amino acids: CASSEPGRRKNEAFF. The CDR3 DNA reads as TGTGCCAGCAGTGAGCCGGGACGGAGGAAGAATGAAGCTTTCTTT.